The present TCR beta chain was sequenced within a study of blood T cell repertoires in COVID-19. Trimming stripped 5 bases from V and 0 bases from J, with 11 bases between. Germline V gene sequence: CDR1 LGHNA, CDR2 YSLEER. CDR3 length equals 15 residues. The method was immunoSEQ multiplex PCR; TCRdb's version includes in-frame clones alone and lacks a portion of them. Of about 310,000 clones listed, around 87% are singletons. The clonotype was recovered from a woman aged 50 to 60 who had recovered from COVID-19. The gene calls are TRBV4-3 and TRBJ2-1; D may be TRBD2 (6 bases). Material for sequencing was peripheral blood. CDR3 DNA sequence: TGCGCCAGCAGCGTTGACGGGGGCTCCTACAATGAGCAGTTCTTC. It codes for CASSVDGGSYNEQFF.